This is a list of T cell receptor beta chains from one sample in a study of blood T cell repertoires in COVID-19. Method: immunoSEQ multiplex PCR; TCRdb's copy keeps in-frame clones and lacks some. Of roughly 40,000 clones in the sample, 70% to 90% are singletons; the top ten hold over 45%. Sequences were obtained from peripheral blood. These receptors originate from a man between 65 and 85 years old with acute or convalescent COVID-19. Each CDR3 is given with its conserved first and last residue. D genes are given only for firm matches.

>TRBV12-3/TRBV12-4|TRBJ1-5|.
CASSSPEGAQHF
TGTGCCAGCAGTTCCCCGGAGGGAGCCCAGCATTTT
>TRBV7-2|TRBJ2-2|.
CASRQAPDTGELFF
TGTGCCAGCAGGCAGGCCCCAGACACCGGGGAGCTGTTTTTT
>TRBV5-4|TRBJ2-5|TRBD1
CASSQMSTGRSTTQYF
TGTGCCAGCAGCCAGATGTCGACAGGGCGGTCGACGACCCAGTACTTC
>TRBV19|TRBJ1-2|.
CASSIDGGYGYTF
TGTGCCAGTAGTATCGACGGAGGCTATGGCTACACCTTC
>TRBV27|TRBJ2-4|.
CASSFQYGGTGNIQYF
TGTGCCAGCAGTTTCCAGTATGGGGGCACTGGAAACATTCAGTACTTC
>TRBV6-5|TRBJ1-1|.
CASSRPGAYTEAFF
TGTGCCAGCTCTAGGCCTGGGGCGTACACTGAAGCTTTCTTT
>TRBV2|TRBJ1-2|.
CASSGTYYGYTF
TGTGCCAGCAGTGGAACTTACTATGGCTACACCTTC
>TRBV6-6|TRBJ1-2|.
CASSYSRRLEGYTF
TGTGCCAGCAGTTACTCGAGGCGCCTGGAGGGCTACACCTTC
>TRBV6-2/TRBV6-3|TRBJ2-3|.
CASSYEDGLLDTQYF
TGTGCCAGCAGTTACGAGGATGGACTTCTAGATACGCAGTATTTT
>TRBV19|TRBJ1-4|.
CASSTQWGENQKLFF
TGTGCCAGTAGTACCCAATGGGGGGAGAATCAAAAACTGTTTTTT
>TRBV29-1|TRBJ1-5|TRBD1
CSAVSTGFEGQPQHF
TGCAGCGCAGTATCGACAGGGTTCGAGGGTCAGCCCCAGCATTTT
>TRBV27|TRBJ2-7|.
CASSLSQNPPYEQYF
TGTGCCAGCAGTTTATCTCAGAACCCCCCCTACGAGCAGTACTTC
>TRBV6-6|TRBJ2-1|TRBD1
CASTWLGQTAEQFF
TGTGCCAGCACTTGGTTGGGACAGACGGCTGAGCAGTTCTTC
>TRBV5-4|TRBJ1-2|.
CASSLGQNTNYGYTF
TGTGCCAGCAGCTTGGGACAAAATACTAACTATGGCTACACCTTC
>TRBV5-6|TRBJ2-1|TRBD2
CASSFSGTSGREQFF
TGTGCCAGCAGCTTTTCCGGGACTAGCGGGAGGGAGCAGTTCTTC
>TRBV5-4|TRBJ2-7|TRBD2
CASRPGLAGDYEQYF
TGTGCCAGCAGACCCGGACTAGCGGGCGACTACGAGCAGTACTTC